Shown below are 9 T cell receptor beta chains from a single sample sequenced in a study of T cell responses to AZD1222 COVID-19 vaccine (dated by TCRdb to 2020 to 2022). The intended sense of this specimen's time point label: about 28 days (+/-7) after the second vaccine dose. The sample's treatment or condition label, decoded: meningococcal conjugate vaccine given as trial control. The method behind the library was the immunoSEQ multiplex PCR assay. TCRdb obtained this table from immuneACCESS and retained in-frame rearrangements with V and J assigned. These tables miss some clones; where compared with another copy, unresolved V genes account for less than half of the shortfall, and the remainder is unexplained. In this sample the table shows 120,000 to 150,000 clones, around 90% of which occur a single time. The ten largest account for about 7.5% of the sample. The sample was peripheral blood, taken 28 days after the second dose of the MenACWY control vaccine. These receptors all come from an adult who received the MenACWY meningococcal vaccine as a control.

The V and J genes are TRBV5-1 and TRBJ2-1; TRBD1 might be the D (6 bases). Trimming took off 4 bases at V and 8 bases at J, with 13 bases between the two ends. The CDR3 is made up of 13 amino acids. Germline V gene lookup returns CDR1 SGHRS and CDR2 YFSETQ. The CDR3 DNA reads as TGCGCCAGCAGCGGGGGCGGGCTCCATGAGCAGTTCTTC. As protein: CASSGGGLHEQFF.

The gene calls are TRBV11-2 and TRBJ1-1, with 8 bases matching TRBD1. In germline, CDR1 is SGHAT, CDR2 FQNNGV. The V segment lost 3 bases and the J segment 3 bases; nucleotides outside the gene matches: 0. CDR3 length: 13 residues. The CDR3, as DNA: TGTGCCAGCAGCTTGGACAGGGACACTGAAGCTTTCTTT. As protein: CASSLDRDTEAFF.

The chain has TRBV19 and TRBJ2-7; D gene ambiguous. Per the germline V gene, CDR1 is LNHDA and CDR2 is SQIVND (reference sequence). CDR3 size: 13 residues. Deletions cut 9 bases from V and 6 bases from J, with 18 bases between. CDR3 residues: CASSLEAFTEQYF. CDR3 coding DNA: TGTGCCAGCTCCCTCGAGGCATTCACCGAGCAGTACTTC.

The chain combines TRBV4-1 with TRBJ2-7; TRBD1 matches 7 bases. The CDR3 sequence is 14 residues long. In germline, CDR1 is MGHRA, CDR2 YSYEKL. With V trimmed by 1 base and J by 5 bases, 5 bases remained unmatched. The CDR3: CASSQVHQGDEQYF. In nucleotides, the CDR3 is TGCGCCAGCAGCCAAGTCCACCAGGGGGACGAGCAGTACTTC.

The chain joins TRBV7-9 to TRBJ1-2, with 11 bases fitting TRBD1. The J segment lost 8 bases and the V segment lost 5 bases, leaving 7 bases of the junction unmatched. Per the germline V gene, CDR1 is SEHNR and CDR2 is FQNEAQ (reference sequence). This CDR3 region has 14 residues. Written as DNA, the CDR3 is TGTGCCAGCAGCCTGGGACAGGGGGTTTGGGGCTACACCTTC. Its protein is CASSLGQGVWGYTF. Full variable domain (rest looked up from reference TRBV7-9 and TRBJ1-2): DTGVSQNPRHKITKRGQNVTFRCDPISEHNRLYWYRQTLGQGPEFLTYFQNEAQLEKSRLLSDRFSAERPKGSFSTLEIQRTEQGDSAMYLCASSLGQGVWGYTFGSGTRLTVV.

This chain uses TRBV28 with TRBJ1-1; 9 bases are a match to TRBD1. Germline V gene sequence: CDR1 MDHEN, CDR2 SYDVKM. The CDR3 runs to 15 residues. V shed 3 bases and J 5 bases; nucleotides not matched to a gene: 7. CDR3 DNA sequence: TGTGCCAGCAGTTTTACTGGGACAGGGAGTACTGAAGCTTTCTTT. Translated: CASSFTGTGSTEAFF.

The genes are TRBV30 and TRBJ2-4; D may be TRBD1 (6 bases). The CDR3 totals 12 residues. The V gene's germline CDR1 is GTSNPN and CDR2 SVGIG (reference sequence). Trimming stripped 2 bases from V and 7 bases from J, with 9 bases between. The CDR3 nucleotides read TGTGCCTGGAGTTGGGGGCCTAACATTCAGTACTTC. As protein: CAWSWGPNIQYF.

V gene TRBV18 combines with J gene TRBJ2-2, with 8 bases that match TRBD2. Germline CDR1 KGHSH, CDR2 LQKENI. The CDR3 consists of 19 residues. The ends lost 6 bases at V and 5 bases at J; junction bases unmatched: 20. The CDR3 coding sequence is TGTGCCAGCTCTACCAAATCAAGCGGGAGTTTCCAGGGGACCGGGGAGCTGTTTTTT. Amino acids: CASSTKSSGSFQGTGELFF.

The rearrangement joins TRBV28 to TRBJ2-5; no clear D. V lost 6 bases to trimming and J lost 5 bases, with 13 bases between them. Germline-derived CDR1 and CDR2 are MDHEN and SYDVKM. The CDR3 is made up of 13 amino acids. The CDR3 DNA is TGTGCCAGCAGGTGGAGACTGGGCGAGACCCAGTACTTC. This codes for CASRWRLGETQYF.